The present T cell receptor beta chain was sequenced within a study of blood T cell repertoires in COVID-19. As for the study in general: The origin of the acute and convalescent COVID-19 samples was the United States, Italy and Spain. The analysed material was cDNA or gDNA that came from T cells, B-cell-depleted T cells, or PBMCs.

The CDR3 has 15 residues. The ends lost 2 bases at V and 5 bases at J; junction bases unmatched: 3. The germline gives CDR1 SGHRS, CDR2 YFSETQ. In the authors' workflow: Amplified reference gene primers provided the basis for estimating nucleated cell counts. Some clones are missing from TCRdb's copy, which holds only in-frame ones; the method was immunoSEQ multiplex PCR. The DNA gave D and trimming, while V, J and clone size come from that table. Of under 300,000 clones in the sample, roughly 85% were seen once. The receptor was derived from a human donor in a cohort sampled during active COVID-19. J is TRBJ2-1 and V is TRBV5-1; TRBD2 matches 11 bases. The sequenced sample consisted of peripheral blood. CDR3 nucleotides: TGCGCCAGCAGCTTAACTAGCGGGGGAAACAATGAGCAGTTCTTC. It yields the protein CASSLTSGGNNEQFF. The full variable domain, rest sourced from reference TRBV5-1 and TRBJ2-1, is KAGVTQTPRYLIKTRGQQVTLSCSPISGHRSVSWYQQTPGQGLQFLFEYFSETQRNKGNFPGRFSGRQFSNSRSEMNVSTLELGDSALYLCASSLTSGGNNEQFFGPGTRLTVL.